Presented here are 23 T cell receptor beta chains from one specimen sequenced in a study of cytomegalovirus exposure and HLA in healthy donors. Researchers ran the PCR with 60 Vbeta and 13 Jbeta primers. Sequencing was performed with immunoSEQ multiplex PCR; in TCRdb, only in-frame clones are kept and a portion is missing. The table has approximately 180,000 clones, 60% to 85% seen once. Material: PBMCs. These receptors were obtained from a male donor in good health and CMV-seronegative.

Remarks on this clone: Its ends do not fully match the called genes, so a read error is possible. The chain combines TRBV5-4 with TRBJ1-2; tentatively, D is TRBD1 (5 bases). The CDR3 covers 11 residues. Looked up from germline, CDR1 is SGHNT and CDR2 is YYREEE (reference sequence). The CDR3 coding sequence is TGTGCCAGCAGCTCCACAGAAGGGGTGAACTTC. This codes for CASSSTEGVNF.

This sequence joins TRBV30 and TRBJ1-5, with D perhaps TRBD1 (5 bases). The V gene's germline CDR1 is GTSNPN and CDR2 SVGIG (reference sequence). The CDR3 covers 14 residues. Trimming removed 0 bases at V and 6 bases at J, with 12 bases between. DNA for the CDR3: TGTGCCTGGAGTGTAAGCAGGGTTGGTCAGCCCCAGCATTTT. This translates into CAWSVSRVGQPQHF.

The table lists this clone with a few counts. CDR3 loop: CASSQVDMGLNTGELFF. Here the CDR3 DNA reads TGCGCCAGCAGCCAAGTGGATATGGGGCTGAACACCGGGGAGCTGTTTTTT. V and J are TRBV4-1 and TRBJ2-2; D may be TRBD1 (5 bases). Germline lookup yields CDR1 MGHRA and CDR2 YSYEKL. The CDR3 is 17 residues long. The V and J ends lost 1 base and 1 base respectively, with 13 bases between them.

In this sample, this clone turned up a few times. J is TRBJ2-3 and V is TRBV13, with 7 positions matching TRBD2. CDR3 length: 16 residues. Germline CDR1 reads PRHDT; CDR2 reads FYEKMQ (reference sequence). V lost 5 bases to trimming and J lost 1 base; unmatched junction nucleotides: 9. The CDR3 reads CASSKLTSRRTDTQYF. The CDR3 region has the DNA TGTGCCAGCAGCAAATTGACTAGCCGCCGCACAGATACGCAGTATTTT.

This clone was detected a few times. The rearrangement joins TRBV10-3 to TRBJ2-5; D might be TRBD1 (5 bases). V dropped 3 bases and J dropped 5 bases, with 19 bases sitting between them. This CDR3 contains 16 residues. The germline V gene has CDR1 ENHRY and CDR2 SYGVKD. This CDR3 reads CAISENPDGAAETQYF. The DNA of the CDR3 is TGTGCCATCAGTGAAAATCCCGATGGGGCGGCGGAGACCCAGTACTTC.

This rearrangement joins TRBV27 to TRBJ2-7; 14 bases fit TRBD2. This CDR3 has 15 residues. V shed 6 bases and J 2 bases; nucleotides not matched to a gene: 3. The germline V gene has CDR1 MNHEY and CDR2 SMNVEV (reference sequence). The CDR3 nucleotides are TGTGCCAGCAGATCGGGACTAGCGGGAGCCTACGAGCAGTACTTC. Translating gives CASRSGLAGAYEQYF.

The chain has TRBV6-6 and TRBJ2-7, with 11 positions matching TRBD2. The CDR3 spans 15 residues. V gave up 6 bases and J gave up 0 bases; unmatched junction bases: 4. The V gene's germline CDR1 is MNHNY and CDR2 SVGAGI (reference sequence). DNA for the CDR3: TGTGCCAGCAGCCGTACTAGCGGGAGCTCCTACGAGCAGTACTTC. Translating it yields CASSRTSGSSYEQYF.

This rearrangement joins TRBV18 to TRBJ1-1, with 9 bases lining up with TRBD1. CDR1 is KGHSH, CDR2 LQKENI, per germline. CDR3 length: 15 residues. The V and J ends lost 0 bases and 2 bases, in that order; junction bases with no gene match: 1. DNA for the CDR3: TGTGCCAGCTCACCACCGGGACAGGGAAACACTGAAGCTTTCTTT. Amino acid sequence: CASSPPGQGNTEAFF.

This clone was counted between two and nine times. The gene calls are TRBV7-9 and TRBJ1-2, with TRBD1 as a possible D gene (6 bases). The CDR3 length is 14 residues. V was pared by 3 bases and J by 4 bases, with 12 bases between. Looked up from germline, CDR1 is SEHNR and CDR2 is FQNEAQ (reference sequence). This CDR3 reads CASSFRQGPYGYTF. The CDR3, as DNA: TGTGCCAGCAGCTTTCGTCAGGGGCCCTATGGCTACACCTTC. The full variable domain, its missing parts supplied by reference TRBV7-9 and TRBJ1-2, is DTGVSQNPRHKITKRGQNVTFRCDPISEHNRLYWYRQTLGQGPEFLTYFQNEAQLEKSRLLSDRFSAERPKGSFSTLEIQRTEQGDSAMYLCASSFRQGPYGYTFGSGTRLTVV.

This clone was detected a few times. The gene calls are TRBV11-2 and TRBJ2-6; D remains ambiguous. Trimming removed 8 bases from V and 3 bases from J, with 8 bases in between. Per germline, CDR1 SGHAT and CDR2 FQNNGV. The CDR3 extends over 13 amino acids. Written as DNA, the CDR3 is TGTGCCAGCGCTCTAAGTGGGGCCAACGTCCTGACTTTC. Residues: CASALSGANVLTF.

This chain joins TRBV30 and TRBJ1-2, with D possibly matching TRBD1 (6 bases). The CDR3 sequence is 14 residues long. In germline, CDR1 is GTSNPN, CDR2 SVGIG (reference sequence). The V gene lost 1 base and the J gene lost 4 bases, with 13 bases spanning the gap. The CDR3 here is CAWSGNRVGYGYTF. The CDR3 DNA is TGTGCCTGGAGTGGGAACAGGGTGGGCTATGGCTACACCTTC.

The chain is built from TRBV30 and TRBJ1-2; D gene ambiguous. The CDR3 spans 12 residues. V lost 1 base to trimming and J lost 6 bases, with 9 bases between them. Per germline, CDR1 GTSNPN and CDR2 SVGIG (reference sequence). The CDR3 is CAWSAGWDGYTF. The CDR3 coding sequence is TGTGCCTGGAGTGCCGGGTGGGATGGCTACACCTTC.

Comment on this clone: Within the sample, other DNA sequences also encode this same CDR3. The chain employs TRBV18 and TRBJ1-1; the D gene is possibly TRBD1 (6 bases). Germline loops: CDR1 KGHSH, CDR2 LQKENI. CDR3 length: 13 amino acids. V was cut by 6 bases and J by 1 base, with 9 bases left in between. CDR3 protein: CASSPGQNTEAFF. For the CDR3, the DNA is TGTGCCAGCTCGCCGGGACAGAACACTGAAGCTTTCTTT.

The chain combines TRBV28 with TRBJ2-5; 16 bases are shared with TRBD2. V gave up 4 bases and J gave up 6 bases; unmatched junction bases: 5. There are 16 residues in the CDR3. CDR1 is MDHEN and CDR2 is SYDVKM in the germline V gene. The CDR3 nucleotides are TGTGCCAGCAGTTCCGGGACTAGCGGGAGGGCGAAGACCCAGTACTTC. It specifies CASSSGTSGRAKTQYF.

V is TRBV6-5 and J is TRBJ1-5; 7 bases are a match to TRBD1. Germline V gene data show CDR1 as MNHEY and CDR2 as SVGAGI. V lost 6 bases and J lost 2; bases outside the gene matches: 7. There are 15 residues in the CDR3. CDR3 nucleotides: TGTGCCAGCAGGCCATCAAGGGGGCGCAATCAGCCCCAGCATTTT. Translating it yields CASRPSRGRNQPQHF.

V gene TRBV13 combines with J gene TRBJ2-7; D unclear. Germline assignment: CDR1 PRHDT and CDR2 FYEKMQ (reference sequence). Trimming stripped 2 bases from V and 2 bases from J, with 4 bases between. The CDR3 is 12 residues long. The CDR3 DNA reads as TGTGCCAGCAGCTTAATCGCCTACGAGCAGTACTTC. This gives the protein CASSLIAYEQYF.

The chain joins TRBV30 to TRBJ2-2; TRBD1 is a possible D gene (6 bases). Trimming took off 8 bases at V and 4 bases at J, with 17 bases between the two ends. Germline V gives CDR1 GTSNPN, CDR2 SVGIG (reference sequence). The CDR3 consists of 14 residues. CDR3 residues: CASTPGTLTGELFF. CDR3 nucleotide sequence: TGTGCCAGTACCCCCGGGACACTCACCGGGGAGCTGTTTTTT.

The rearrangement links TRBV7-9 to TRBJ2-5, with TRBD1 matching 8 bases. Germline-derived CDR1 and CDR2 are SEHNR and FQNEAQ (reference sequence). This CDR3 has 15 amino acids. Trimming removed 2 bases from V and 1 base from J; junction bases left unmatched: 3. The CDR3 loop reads CASSLQGAVQETQYF. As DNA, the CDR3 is TGTGCCAGCAGCTTACAGGGGGCTGTCCAAGAGACCCAGTACTTC.

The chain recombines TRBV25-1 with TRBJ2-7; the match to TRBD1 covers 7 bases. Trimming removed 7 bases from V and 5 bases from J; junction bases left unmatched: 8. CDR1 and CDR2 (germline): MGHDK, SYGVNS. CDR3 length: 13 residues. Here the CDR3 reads CASTNRGSDEQYF. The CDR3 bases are TGTGCCAGCACAAACAGGGGTTCAGACGAGCAGTACTTC.

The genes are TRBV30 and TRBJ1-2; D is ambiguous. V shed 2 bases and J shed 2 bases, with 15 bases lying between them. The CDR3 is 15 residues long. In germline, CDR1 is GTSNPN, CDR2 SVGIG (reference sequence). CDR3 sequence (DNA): TGTGCCTGGAGTCCCCCCGGCGGCGACAACTATGGCTACACCTTC. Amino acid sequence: CAWSPPGGDNYGYTF.

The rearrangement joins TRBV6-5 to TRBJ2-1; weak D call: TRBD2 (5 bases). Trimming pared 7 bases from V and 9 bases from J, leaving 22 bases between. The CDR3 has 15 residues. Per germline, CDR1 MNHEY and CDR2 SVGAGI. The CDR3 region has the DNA TGTGCCAGCATGCGTCGGCCAACACCGGGAAGTGAGCAGTTCTTC. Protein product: CASMRRPTPGSEQFF.

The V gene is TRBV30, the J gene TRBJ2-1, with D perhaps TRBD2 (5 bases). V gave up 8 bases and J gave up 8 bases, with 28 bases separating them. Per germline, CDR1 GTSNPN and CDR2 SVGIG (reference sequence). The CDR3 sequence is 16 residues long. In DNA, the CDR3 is TGTGCCGCAACGAGGTGGGCGGGTCTACGTAACGATGAGCAGTTCTTC. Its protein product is CAATRWAGLRNDEQFF.

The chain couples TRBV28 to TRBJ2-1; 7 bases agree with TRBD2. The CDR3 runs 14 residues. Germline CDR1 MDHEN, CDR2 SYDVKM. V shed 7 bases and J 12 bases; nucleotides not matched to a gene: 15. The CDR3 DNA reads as TGTGCCAGCACCCACTTGCGGGGAGGGAGGGGGCAGTTCTTC. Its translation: CASTHLRGGRGQFF.